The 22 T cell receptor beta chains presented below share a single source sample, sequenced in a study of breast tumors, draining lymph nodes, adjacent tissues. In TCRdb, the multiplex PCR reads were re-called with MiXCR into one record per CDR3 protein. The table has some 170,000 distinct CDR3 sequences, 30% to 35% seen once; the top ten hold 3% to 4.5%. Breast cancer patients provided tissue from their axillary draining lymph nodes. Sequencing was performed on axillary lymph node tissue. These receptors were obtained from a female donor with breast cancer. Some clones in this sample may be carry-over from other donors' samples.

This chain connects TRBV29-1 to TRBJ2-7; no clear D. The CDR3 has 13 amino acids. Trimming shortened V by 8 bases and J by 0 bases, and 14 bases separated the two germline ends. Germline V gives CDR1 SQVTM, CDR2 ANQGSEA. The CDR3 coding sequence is TGCAGCTTTACCGGTGATAGCTCCTACGAGCAGTACTTC. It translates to CSFTGDSSYEQYF.

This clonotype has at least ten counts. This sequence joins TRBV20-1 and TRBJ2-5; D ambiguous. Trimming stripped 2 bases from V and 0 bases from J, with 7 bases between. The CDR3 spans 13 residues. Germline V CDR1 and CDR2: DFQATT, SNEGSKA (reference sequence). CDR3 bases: TGCAGTGCTAGAACACTGTACCAAGAGACCCAGTACTTC. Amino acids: CSARTLYQETQYF.

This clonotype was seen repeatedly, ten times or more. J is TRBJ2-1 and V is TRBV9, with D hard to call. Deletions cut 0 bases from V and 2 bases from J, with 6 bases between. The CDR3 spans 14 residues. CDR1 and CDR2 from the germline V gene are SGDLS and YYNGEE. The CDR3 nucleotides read TGTGCCAGCAGCGTAGAAGCTACCTACAATGAGCAGTTCTTC. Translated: CASSVEATYNEQFF. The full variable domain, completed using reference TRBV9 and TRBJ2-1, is DSGVTQTPKHLITATGQRVTLRCSPRSGDLSVYWYQQSLDQGLQFLIQYYNGEERAKGNILERFSAQQFPDLHSELNLSSLELGDSALYFCASSVEATYNEQFFGPGTRLTVL.

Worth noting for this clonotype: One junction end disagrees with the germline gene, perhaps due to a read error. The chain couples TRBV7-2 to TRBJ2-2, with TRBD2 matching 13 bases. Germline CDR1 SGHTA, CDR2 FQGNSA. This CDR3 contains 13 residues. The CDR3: CASSLGLAGGLFF. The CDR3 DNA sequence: TGTGCCAGCAGCTTAGGACTAGCGGGGGGGCTGTTTTTT. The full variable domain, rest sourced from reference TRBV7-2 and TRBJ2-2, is GAGVSQSPSNKVTEKGKDVELRCDPISGHTALYWYRQSLGQGLEFLIYFQGNSAPDKSGLPSDRFSAERTGGSVSTLTIQRTQQEDSAVYLCASSLGLAGGLFFGEGSRLTVL.

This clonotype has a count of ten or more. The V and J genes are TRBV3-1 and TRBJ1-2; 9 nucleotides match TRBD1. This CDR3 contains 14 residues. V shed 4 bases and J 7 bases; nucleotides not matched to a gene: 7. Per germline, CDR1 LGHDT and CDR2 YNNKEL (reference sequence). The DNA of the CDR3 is TGTGCCAGCAGCCCAACAGGGGGCTCAGGTGGCTACACCTTC. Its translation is CASSPTGGSGGYTF.

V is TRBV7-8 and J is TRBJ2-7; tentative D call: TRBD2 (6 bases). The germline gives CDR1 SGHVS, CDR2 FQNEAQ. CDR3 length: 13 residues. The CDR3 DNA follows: TGTGCTAGCGGCTCCGGTGGGACCTACGAGCAGTACTTC. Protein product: CASGSGGTYEQYF.

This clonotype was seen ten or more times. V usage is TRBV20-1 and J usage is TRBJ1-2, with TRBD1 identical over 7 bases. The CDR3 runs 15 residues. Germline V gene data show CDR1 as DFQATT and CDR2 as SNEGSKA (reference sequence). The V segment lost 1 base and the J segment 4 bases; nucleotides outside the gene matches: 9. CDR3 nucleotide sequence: TGCAGTGCTAGAGGCCCACAGGGGACGGGCTATGGCTACACCTTC. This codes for CSARGPQGTGYGYTF.

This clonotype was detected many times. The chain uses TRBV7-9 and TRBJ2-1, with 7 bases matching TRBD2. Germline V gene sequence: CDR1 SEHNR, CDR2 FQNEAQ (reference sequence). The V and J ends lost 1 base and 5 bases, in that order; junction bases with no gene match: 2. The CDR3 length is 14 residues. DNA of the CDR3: TGTGCCAGCAGCTTAGGCGGGAGCCACAATGAGCAGTTCTTC. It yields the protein CASSLGGSHNEQFF.

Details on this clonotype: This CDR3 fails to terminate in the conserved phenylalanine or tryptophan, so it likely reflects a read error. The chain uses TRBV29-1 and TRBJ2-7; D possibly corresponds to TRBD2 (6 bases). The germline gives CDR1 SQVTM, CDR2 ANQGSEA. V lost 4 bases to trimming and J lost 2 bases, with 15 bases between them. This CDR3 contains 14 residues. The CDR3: CSVGNSGVTYEQYL. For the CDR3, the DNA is TGCAGCGTTGGAAATAGCGGAGTCACCTACGAGCAGTACCTC.

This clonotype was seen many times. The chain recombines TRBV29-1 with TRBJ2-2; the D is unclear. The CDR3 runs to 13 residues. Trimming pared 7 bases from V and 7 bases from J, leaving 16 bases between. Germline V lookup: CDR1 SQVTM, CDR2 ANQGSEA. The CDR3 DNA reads TGCAGCGCATTTTCTCAGTGGAGCGGGGAGCTGTTTTTT. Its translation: CSAFSQWSGELFF.

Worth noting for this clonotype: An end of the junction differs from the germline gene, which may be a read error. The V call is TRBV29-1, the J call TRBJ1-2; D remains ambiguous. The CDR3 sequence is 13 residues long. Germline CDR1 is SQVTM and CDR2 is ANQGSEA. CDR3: CNVGSLGSGGYTF. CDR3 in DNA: TGCAACGTTGGATCCTTGGGGTCGGGTGGCTACACCTTC.

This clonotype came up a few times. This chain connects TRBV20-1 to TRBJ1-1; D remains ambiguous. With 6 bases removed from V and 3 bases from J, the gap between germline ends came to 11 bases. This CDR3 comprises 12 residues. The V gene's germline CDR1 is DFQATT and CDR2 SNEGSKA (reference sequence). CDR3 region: CSAGAADTEAFF. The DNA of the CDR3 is TGCAGTGCCGGTGCGGCGGACACTGAAGCTTTCTTT.

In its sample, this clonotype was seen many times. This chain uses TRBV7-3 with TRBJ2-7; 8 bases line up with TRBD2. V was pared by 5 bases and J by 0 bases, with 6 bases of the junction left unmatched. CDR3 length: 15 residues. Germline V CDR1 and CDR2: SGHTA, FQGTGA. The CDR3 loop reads CASSPGSGSSYEQYF. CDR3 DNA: TGTGCCAGCAGCCCTGGGAGCGGGAGCTCCTACGAGCAGTACTTC.

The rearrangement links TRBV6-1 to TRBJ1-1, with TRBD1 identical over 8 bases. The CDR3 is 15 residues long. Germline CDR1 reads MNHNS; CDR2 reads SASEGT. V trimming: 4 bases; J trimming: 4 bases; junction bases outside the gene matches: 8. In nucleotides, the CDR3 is TGTGCCAGCAGTGGACCGACAGGGGTAAGCACTGAAGCTTTCTTT. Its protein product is CASSGPTGVSTEAFF.

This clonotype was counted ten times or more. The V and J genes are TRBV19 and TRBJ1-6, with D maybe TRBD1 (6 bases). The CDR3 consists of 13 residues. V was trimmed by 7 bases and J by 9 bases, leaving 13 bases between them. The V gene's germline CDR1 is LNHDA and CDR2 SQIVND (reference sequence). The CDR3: CASTTGQTSPLHF. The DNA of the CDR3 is TGTGCCAGTACTACGGGACAAACTTCACCCCTCCACTTT. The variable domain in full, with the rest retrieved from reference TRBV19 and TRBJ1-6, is DGGITQSPKYLFRKEGQNVTLSCEQNLNHDAMYWYRQDPGQGLRLIYYSQIVNDFQKGDIAEGYSVSREKKESFPLTVTSAQKNPTAFYLCASTTGQTSPLHFGNGTRLTVT.

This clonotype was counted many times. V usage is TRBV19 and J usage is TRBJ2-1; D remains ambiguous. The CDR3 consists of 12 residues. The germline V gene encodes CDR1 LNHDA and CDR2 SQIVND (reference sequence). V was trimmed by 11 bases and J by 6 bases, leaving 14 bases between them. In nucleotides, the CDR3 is TGTGCCGCCCTCTCGGGTGGCAATGAGCAGTTCTTC. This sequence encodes CAALSGGNEQFF.

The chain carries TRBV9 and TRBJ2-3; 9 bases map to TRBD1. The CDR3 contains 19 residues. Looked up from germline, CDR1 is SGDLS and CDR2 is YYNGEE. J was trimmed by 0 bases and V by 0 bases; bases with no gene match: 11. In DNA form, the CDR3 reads TGTGCCAGCAGCGTAGCCGGACAGGGGAGCCCCACTAGCACAGATACGCAGTATTTT. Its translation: CASSVAGQGSPTSTDTQYF.

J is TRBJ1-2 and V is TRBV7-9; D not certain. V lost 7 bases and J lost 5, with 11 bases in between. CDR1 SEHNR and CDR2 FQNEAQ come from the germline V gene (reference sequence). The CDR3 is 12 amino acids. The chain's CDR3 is CASTRDLYGYTF. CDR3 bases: TGTGCCAGCACCCGTGACTTGTATGGCTACACCTTC.

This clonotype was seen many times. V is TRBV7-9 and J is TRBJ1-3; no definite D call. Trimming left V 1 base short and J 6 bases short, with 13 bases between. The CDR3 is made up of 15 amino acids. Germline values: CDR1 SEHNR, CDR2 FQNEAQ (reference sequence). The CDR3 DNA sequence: TGTGCCAGCAGCTTAGACCCGGCCGCCTCAAACACCATATATTTT. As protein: CASSLDPAASNTIYF.

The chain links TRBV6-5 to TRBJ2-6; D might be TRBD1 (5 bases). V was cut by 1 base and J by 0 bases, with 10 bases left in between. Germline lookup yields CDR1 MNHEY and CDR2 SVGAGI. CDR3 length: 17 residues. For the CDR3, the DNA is TGTGCCAGCAGTTACTACAGGCGAGGCTCTGGGGCCAACGTCCTGACTTTC. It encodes CASSYYRRGSGANVLTF.

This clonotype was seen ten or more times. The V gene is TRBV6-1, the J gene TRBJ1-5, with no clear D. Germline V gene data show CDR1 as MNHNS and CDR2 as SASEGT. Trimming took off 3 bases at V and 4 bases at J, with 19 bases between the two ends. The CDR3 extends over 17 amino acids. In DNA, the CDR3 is TGTGCCAGCAGTGATGCGAGTCGAGGGATTGGAAATCAGCCCCAGCATTTT. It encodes CASSDASRGIGNQPQHF.

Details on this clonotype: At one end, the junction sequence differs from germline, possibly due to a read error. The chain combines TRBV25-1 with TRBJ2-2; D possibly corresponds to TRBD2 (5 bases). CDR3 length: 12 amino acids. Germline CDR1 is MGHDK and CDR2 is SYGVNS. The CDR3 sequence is CASSGATGELFF. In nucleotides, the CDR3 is TGTGCCAGCAGTGGGGCCACCGGGGAGTTGTTTTTT.